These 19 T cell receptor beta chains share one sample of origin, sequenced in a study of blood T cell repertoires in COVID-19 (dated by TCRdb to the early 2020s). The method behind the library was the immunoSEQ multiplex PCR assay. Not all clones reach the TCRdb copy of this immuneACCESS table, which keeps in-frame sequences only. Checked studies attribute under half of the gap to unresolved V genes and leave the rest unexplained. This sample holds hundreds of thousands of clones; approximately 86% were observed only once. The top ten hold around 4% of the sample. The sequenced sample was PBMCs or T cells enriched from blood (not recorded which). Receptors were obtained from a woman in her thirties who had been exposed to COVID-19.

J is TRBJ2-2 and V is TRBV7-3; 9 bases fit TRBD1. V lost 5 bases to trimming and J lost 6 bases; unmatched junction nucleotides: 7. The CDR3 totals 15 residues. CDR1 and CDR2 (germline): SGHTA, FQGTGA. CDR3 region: CASSKGDRVSGELFF. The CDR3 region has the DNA TGTGCCAGCAGCAAGGGGGACAGGGTTTCCGGGGAGCTGTTTTTT.

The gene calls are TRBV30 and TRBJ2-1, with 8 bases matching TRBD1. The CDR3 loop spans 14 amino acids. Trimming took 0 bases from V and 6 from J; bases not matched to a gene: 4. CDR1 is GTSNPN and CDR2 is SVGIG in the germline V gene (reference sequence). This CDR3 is CAWSVRGRGNEQFF. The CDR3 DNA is TGTGCCTGGAGTGTCAGGGGGCGCGGCAATGAGCAGTTCTTC.

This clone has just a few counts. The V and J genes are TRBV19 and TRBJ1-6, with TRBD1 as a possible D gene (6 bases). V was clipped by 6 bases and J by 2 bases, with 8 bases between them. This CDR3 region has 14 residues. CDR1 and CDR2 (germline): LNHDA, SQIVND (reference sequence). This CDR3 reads CASRQGAYNSPLHF. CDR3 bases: TGTGCCAGTAGACAGGGCGCCTATAATTCACCCCTCCACTTT.

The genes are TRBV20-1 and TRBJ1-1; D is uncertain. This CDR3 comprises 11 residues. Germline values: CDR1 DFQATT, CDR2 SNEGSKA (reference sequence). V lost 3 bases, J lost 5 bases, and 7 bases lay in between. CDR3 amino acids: CSASPRTEAFF. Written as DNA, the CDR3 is TGCAGTGCTAGTCCCAGGACTGAAGCTTTCTTT.

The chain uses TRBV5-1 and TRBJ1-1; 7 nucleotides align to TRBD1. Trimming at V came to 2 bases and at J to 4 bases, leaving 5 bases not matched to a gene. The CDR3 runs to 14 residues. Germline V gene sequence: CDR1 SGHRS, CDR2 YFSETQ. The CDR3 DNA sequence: TGCGCCAGCAGCTTTGACAGGGAGAGCACTGAAGCTTTCTTT. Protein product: CASSFDRESTEAFF.

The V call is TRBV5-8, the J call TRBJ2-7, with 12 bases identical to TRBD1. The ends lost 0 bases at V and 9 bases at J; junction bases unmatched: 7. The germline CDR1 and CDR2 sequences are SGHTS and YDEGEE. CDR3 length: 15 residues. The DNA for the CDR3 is TGTGCCAGCAGCTTGGGAACCGGGACAGGGGGCGGGCAGTACTTC. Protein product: CASSLGTGTGGGQYF. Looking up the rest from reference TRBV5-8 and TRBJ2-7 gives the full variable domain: EAGVTQSPTHLIKTRGQQATLRCSPISGHTSVYWYQQALGLGLQFLLWYDEGEERNRGNFPPRFSGRQFPNYSSELNVNALELEDSALYLCASSLGTGTGGGQYFGPGTRLTVT.

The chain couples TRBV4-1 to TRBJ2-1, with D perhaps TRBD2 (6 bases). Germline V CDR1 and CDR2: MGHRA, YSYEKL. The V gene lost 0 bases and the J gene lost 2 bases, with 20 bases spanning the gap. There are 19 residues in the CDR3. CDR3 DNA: TGCGCCAGCAGCCAAGATTACGGGGGTGGAAGACCAACCTACAATGAGCAGTTCTTC. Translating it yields CASSQDYGGGRPTYNEQFF.

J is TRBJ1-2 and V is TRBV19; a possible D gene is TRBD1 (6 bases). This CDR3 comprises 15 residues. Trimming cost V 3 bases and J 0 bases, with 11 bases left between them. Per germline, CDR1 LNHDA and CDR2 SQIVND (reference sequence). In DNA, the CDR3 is TGTGCCAGTAGTATCGAGCCAGGGGCTAACTATGGCTACACCTTC. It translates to CASSIEPGANYGYTF.

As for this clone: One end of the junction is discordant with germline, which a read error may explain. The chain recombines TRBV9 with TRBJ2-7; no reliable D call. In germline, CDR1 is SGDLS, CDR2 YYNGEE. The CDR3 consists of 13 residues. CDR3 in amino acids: CATSVTDAGEQYF. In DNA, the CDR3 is TGTGCCACCAGCGTAACCGACGCCGGGGAGCAGTACTTC.

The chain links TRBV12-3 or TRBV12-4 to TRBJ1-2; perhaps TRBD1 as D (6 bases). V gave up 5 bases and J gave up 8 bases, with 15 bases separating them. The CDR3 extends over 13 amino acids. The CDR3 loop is CASSTQGSGGYTF. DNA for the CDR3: TGTGCCAGCAGTACACAGGGCTCGGGGGGCTACACCTTC.

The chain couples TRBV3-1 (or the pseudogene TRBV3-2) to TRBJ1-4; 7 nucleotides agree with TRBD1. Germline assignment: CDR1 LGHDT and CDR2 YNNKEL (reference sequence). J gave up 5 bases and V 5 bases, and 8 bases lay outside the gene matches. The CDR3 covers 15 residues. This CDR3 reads CASSMRDRENEKLFF. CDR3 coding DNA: TGTGCCAGCAGCATGCGGGACAGAGAGAATGAAAAACTGTTTTTT.

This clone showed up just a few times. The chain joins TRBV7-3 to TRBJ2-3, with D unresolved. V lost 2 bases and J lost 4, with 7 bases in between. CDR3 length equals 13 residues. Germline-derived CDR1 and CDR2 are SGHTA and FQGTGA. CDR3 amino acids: CASSLSVSDTQYF. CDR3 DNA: TGTGCCAGCAGCTTATCGGTGTCAGATACGCAGTATTTT.

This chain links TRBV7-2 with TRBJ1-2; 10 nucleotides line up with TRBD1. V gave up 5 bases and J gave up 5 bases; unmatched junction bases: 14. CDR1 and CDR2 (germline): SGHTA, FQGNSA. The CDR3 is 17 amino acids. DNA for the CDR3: TGTGCCAGCAGCCCCGGGACAGGGGCCCGATCAGGATATGGCTACACCTTC. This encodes CASSPGTGARSGYGYTF. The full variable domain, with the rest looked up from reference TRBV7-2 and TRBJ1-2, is GAGVSQSPSNKVTEKGKDVELRCDPISGHTALYWYRQSLGQGLEFLIYFQGNSAPDKSGLPSDRFSAERTGGSVSTLTIQRTQQEDSAVYLCASSPGTGARSGYGYTFGSGTRLTVV.

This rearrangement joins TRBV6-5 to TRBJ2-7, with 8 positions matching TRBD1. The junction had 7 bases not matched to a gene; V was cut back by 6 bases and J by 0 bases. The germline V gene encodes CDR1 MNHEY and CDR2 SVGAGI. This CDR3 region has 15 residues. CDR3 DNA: TGTGCCAGCAGCGACAGGGGACGACTCTCCTACGAGCAGTACTTC. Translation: CASSDRGRLSYEQYF.

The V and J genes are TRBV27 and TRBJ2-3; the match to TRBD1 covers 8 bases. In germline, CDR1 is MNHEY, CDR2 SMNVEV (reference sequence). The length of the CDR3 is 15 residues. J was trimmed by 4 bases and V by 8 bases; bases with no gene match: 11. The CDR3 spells CASGGGQGGPDTQYF. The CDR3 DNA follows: TGTGCCAGCGGGGGAGGACAGGGAGGTCCAGATACGCAGTATTTT.

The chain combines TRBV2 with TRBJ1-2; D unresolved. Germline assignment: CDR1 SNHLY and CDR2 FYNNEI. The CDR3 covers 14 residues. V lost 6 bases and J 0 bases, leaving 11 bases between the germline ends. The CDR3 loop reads CASSLTLSNYGYTF. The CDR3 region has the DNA TGTGCCAGCAGCCTAACCTTGTCTAACTATGGCTACACCTTC.

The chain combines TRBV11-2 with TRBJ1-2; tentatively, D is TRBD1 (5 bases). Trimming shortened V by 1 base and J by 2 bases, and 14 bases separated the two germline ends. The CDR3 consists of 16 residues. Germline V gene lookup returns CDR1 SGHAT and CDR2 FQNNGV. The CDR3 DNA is TGTGCCAGCAGCTTAGTAGCAGGGCGTGACAACTATGGCTACACCTTC. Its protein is CASSLVAGRDNYGYTF.

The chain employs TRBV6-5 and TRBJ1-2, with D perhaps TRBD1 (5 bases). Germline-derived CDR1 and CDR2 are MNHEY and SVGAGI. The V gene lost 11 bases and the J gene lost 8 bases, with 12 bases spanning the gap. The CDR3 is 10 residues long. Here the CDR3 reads CALNGGGYTF. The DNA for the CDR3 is TGTGCCCTCAATGGGGGGGGCTACACCTTC.

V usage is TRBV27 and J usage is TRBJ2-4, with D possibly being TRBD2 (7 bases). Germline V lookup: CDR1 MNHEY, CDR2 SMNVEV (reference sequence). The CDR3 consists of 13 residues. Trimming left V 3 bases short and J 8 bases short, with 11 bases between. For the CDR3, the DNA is TGTGCCAGCAGTTTTTTAGGGGGGGACATTCAGTACTTC. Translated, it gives CASSFLGGDIQYF.